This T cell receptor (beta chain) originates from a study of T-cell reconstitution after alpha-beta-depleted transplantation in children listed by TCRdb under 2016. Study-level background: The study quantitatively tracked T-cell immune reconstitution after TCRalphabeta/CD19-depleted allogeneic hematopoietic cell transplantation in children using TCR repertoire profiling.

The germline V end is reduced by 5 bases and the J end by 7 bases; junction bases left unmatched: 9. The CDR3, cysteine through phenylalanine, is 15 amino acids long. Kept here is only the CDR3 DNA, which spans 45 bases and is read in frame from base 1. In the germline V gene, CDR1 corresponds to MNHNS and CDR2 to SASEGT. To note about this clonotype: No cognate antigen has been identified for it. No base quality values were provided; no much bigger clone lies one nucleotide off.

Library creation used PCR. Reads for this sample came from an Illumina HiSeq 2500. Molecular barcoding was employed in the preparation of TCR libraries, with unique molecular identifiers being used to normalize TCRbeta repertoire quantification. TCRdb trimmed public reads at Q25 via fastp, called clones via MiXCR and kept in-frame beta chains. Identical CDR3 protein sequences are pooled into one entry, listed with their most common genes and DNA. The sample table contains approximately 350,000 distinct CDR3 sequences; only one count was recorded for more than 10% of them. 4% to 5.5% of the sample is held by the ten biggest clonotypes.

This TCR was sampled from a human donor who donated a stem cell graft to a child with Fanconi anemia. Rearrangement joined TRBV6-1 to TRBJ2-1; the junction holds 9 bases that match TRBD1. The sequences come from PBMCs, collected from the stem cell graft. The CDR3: CASSQQGAQPNEQFF. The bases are TGTGCCAGCAGTCAACAGGGGGCCCAACCGAATGAGCAGTTCTTC.